Following are 18 T cell receptor beta chains from one sample sequenced in a study of beta chain features in type 1 diabetes. Isolated RNA was reverse transcribed in full, so expressed TCRB transcripts were sequenced. Clones were read by immunoSEQ multiplex PCR, and TCRdb kept only the in-frame ones, dropping some. The data contain about 230,000 clones, 9.6% of them singletons. Input material: naive CD4+ T cells from blood. The receptors shown here come from a woman aged 18-29 years in good health.

There are a few counts of this clone. The V and J genes are TRBV7-9 and TRBJ2-4; D unresolved. This CDR3 comprises 16 residues. The germline V gene encodes CDR1 SEHNR and CDR2 FQNEAQ (reference sequence). V lost 1 base and J lost 0, with 10 bases in between. The CDR3 protein is CASSLGSRRAKNIQYF. The DNA of the CDR3 is TGTGCCAGCAGCTTAGGGTCCAGGCGAGCCAAAAACATTCAGTACTTC.

This clone was counted only a few times. This rearrangement joins TRBV4-1 to TRBJ1-4; 9 nucleotides align to TRBD1. V lost 0 bases, J lost 8 bases, and 7 bases stayed unmatched. Germline CDR1 MGHRA, CDR2 YSYEKL. There are 16 residues in the CDR3. The CDR3 reads CASSQDRTGQGEKLFF. The CDR3 DNA reads as TGCGCCAGCAGCCAAGATCGTACGGGACAGGGAGAAAAACTGTTTTTT.

The genes are TRBV15 and TRBJ2-3, with 9 bases that match TRBD2. The CDR3 totals 17 residues. Trimming removed 5 bases from V and 0 bases from J; junction bases left unmatched: 9. Looked up from germline, CDR1 is LNHNV and CDR2 is YYDKDF (reference sequence). The CDR3 region has the DNA TGTGCCACCAGCTTTAGCGGGAGTTGGCCTAGCACAGATACGCAGTATTTT. It specifies CATSFSGSWPSTDTQYF.

There are a few counts of this clone. The chain carries TRBV5-6 and TRBJ1-2; 11 nucleotides align to TRBD1. Germline CDR1 and CDR2: SGHDT and YYEEEE. The J segment lost 4 bases and the V segment lost 0 bases, leaving 5 bases of the junction unmatched. This CDR3 has 16 residues. This CDR3 is CASSLGGQGASYGYTF. For the CDR3, the DNA is TGTGCCAGCAGCTTGGGAGGACAGGGGGCATCCTATGGCTACACCTTC.

The chain carries TRBV6-5 and TRBJ2-1; a weak D match, TRBD1 (6 bases). The CDR3 consists of 12 residues. The V gene lost 6 bases and the J gene lost 9 bases, with 12 bases spanning the gap. Germline CDR1 and CDR2: MNHEY and SVGAGI. CDR3 amino acids: CASSPTGTEQFF. CDR3 nucleotide sequence: TGTGCCAGCAGCCCAACAGGGACTGAGCAGTTCTTC.

This sequence joins TRBV6-6 and TRBJ1-5; 7 bases line up with TRBD1. The germline CDR1 and CDR2 sequences are MNHNY and SVGAGI (reference sequence). V trimming: 6 bases; J trimming: 3 bases; junction bases outside the gene matches: 8. This CDR3 comprises 15 residues. CDR3 nucleotide sequence: TGTGCCAGCAGATACCTAGGGACAGTCAATCAGCCCCAGCATTTT. Its translation: CASRYLGTVNQPQHF.

This clone was observed a handful of times. The genes are TRBV18 and TRBJ1-5; possible D gene TRBD1, 5 bases. This CDR3 is built from 17 residues. CDR1 and CDR2 from the germline V gene are KGHSH and LQKENI. The ends were cut back, 0 bases at V and 2 bases at J, with 14 bases in the middle. This CDR3 reads CASSPPPGVVGNQPQHF. In DNA, the CDR3 is TGTGCCAGCTCACCACCGCCGGGGGTGGTAGGCAATCAGCCCCAGCATTTT.

This clone was seen more than once but under ten times. This chain's CDR3 is CASSEGWGTTATGELFF. The DNA of the CDR3 is TGTGCCAGCAGTGAAGGTTGGGGGACAACGGCGACCGGGGAGCTGTTTTTT. The chain couples TRBV2 to TRBJ2-2; D is perhaps TRBD1 (6 bases). The germline V gene has CDR1 SNHLY and CDR2 FYNNEI. The CDR3 runs 17 residues. Trimming removed 1 base from V and 5 bases from J, with 17 bases in between.

This clone has only a few counts. The genes are TRBV18 and TRBJ1-2, with TRBD1 identical over 12 bases. In germline, CDR1 is KGHSH, CDR2 LQKENI. The CDR3 totals 18 residues. Trimming at V came to 4 bases and at J to 2 bases, leaving 11 bases not matched to a gene. The CDR3 nucleotides are TGTGCCAGCTCACTAACCGGGACAGGGGGCCTGTTGAACTATGGCTACACCTTC. This gives the protein CASSLTGTGGLLNYGYTF.

This chain joins TRBV5-1 and TRBJ1-4, with 10 bases fitting TRBD1. This CDR3 contains 14 residues. Looked up from germline, CDR1 is SGHRS and CDR2 is YFSETQ. V gave up 2 bases and J gave up 11 bases; unmatched junction bases: 6. Here the CDR3 reads CASSFGQGVGKLFF. The CDR3 DNA is TGCGCCAGCAGCTTTGGACAGGGGGTGGGGAAACTGTTTTTT.

A few counts support this clone. The genes are TRBV5-4 and TRBJ1-3, with D possibly TRBD1 on 6 matching bases. The length of the CDR3 is 14 residues. Trimming removed 5 bases from V and 2 bases from J, with 11 bases in between. CDR1 and CDR2 from the germline V gene are SGHNT and YYREEE (reference sequence). The CDR3 loop reads CASRLTGAGNTIYF. Written as DNA, the CDR3 is TGTGCCAGCAGGCTGACAGGAGCTGGAAACACCATATATTTT.

This clone was seen a few times. Additional DNA sequences in this sample encode the identical CDR3. The chain combines TRBV5-1 with TRBJ2-5; TRBD1 agrees at 10 bases. The germline CDR1 and CDR2 sequences are SGHRS and YFSETQ. The V segment lost 0 bases and the J segment 2 bases; nucleotides outside the gene matches: 1. The CDR3 sequence is 15 residues long. DNA for the CDR3: TGCGCCAGCAGCTTGGGGGACAGGGGTCAAGAGACCCAGTACTTC. Its translation: CASSLGDRGQETQYF.

This clone was picked up a small number of times. The chain has TRBV30 and TRBJ1-1; possibly TRBD1 for D (6 bases). The CDR3 totals 14 residues. Germline V gene data show CDR1 as GTSNPN and CDR2 as SVGIG (reference sequence). Trimming removed 0 bases from V and 0 bases from J, with 8 bases in between. Written as DNA, the CDR3 is TGTGCCTGGAGTGTACGACAGGTGAACACTGAAGCTTTCTTT. It codes for CAWSVRQVNTEAFF.

CDR3 sequence reads: CASRSAGPGHFRTDTQYF. CDR3 nucleotides: TGTGCCAGTAGATCCGCTGGCCCGGGACACTTTCGCACAGATACGCAGTATTTT. This sequence joins TRBV19 and TRBJ2-3; D might be TRBD1 (6 bases). Trimming took off 6 bases at V and 1 base at J, with 23 bases between the two ends. The CDR3 consists of 18 residues. Germline-derived CDR1 and CDR2 are LNHDA and SQIVND (reference sequence).

This clone was seen a few times. The J gene is TRBJ1-1, the V gene TRBV7-3; TRBD1 might be the D (6 bases). Germline values: CDR1 SGHTA, CDR2 FQGTGA. Trimming left V 3 bases short and J 4 bases short, with 12 bases between. The CDR3 runs to 14 residues. This CDR3 reads CASSLGPGATEAFF. The CDR3 DNA sequence: TGTGCCAGCAGCTTGGGCCCAGGGGCCACTGAAGCTTTCTTT.

This clone has a handful of counts. V usage is TRBV7-9 and J usage is TRBJ1-5; no definite D call. This CDR3 has 13 amino acids. CDR1 is SEHNR, CDR2 FQNEAQ, per germline (reference sequence). V dropped 5 bases and J dropped 9 bases, with 14 bases sitting between them. Here the CDR3 DNA reads TGTGCCAGCAGCCGAGACGGCTCAGGGCCCCAGCATTTT. The encoded protein is CASSRDGSGPQHF.

The chain is built from TRBV7-3 and TRBJ2-1, with 9 bases fitting TRBD1. CDR3 length: 15 residues. Trimming took 5 bases from V and 6 from J; bases not matched to a gene: 8. Germline V lookup: CDR1 SGHTA, CDR2 FQGTGA. The CDR3 sequence is CASSLGQGRANEQFF. Written as DNA, the CDR3 is TGTGCCAGCAGCCTCGGACAGGGGAGGGCCAATGAGCAGTTCTTC.

The CDR3 nucleotides read TGTGCCAGCAGTTTCCTCCGGACAGATATGAACACTGAAGCTTTCTTT. Translation gives CASSFLRTDMNTEAFF. The V call is TRBV27, the J call TRBJ1-1, with D possibly being TRBD1 (6 bases). Germline V CDR1 and CDR2: MNHEY, SMNVEV (reference sequence). Trimming took off 3 bases at V and 0 bases at J, with 14 bases between the two ends. The CDR3 covers 16 residues.